This T cell receptor (beta chain) is from a study of T-cell reconstitution after alpha-beta-depleted transplantation in children. This clonotype was counted many times. Germline CDR1 reads LGHDT; CDR2 reads YNNKEL (reference sequence). This CDR3 has 18 amino acids. V shed 4 bases and J shed 2 bases, with 20 bases lying between them. Unique molecular identifiers were used in preparing the TCRbeta library. MiXCR, run by TCRdb on the PCR reads, gives a single entry per CDR3 protein. The sample records a few hundred thousand distinct CDR3 sequences, approximately 9.8% being singletons. Sequencing was performed on PBMCs from the stem cell graft donor, taken from the stem cell graft. The rearrangement links TRBV3-1 to TRBJ1-4; D is possibly TRBD1 (5 bases). This clonotype was sampled from a human donor who donated a stem cell graft to a child with SCID. The CDR3 is CASSPVLAIEGTNEKLFF. The CDR3 region has the DNA TGTGCCAGCAGCCCAGTGTTGGCAATTGAGGGGACTAATGAAAAACTGTTTTTT.